This paragraph reports one TCR beta chain. Its antigen is still unknown. Method: immunoSEQ multiplex PCR; TCRdb's copy keeps in-frame clones and lacks some. The repertoire holds around 98,000 clones, with less than 90% as singletons. This entry belongs to a study of cytomegalovirus exposure and HLA in healthy donors. V lost 0 bases to trimming and J lost 4 bases; unmatched junction nucleotides: 6. Germline-derived CDR1 and CDR2 are KGHSH and LQKENI. The CDR3 is 17 residues long. Regarding the study as a whole: Cytomegalovirus association was assigned to some 160 TCR beta chains. A later analysis found first-cohort TCR clusters tended to co-occur in the 90 to 150 validation repertoires.

The sequenced material came from PBMCs. The genes are TRBV18 and TRBJ2-5; 12 bases are shared with TRBD1. The sequence derives from a man aged 18-30 years in good health and CMV-seropositive. CDR3 sequence (DNA): TGTGCCAGCTCACCACCAGTGTGGGACAGGGGGCCAGAGACCCAGTACTTC. This translates into CASSPPVWDRGPETQYF.